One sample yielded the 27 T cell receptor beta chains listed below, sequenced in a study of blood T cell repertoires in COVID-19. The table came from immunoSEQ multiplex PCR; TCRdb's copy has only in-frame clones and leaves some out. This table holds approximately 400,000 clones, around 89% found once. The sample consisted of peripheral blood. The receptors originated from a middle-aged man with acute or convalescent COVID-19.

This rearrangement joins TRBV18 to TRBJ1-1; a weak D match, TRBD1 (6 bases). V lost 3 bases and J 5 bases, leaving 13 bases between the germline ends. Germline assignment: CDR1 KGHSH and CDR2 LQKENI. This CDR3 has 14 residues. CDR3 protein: CASSPSRGGTEAFF. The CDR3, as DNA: TGTGCCAGCTCACCGTCCAGGGGTGGTACTGAAGCTTTCTTT.

CDR3 sequence reads: CASIASGTYEQYF. CDR3 DNA sequence: TGTGCCAGCATTGCTAGCGGGACCTACGAGCAGTACTTC. The chain recombines TRBV7-8 with TRBJ2-7; 9 bases are a match to TRBD2. The CDR3 length is 13 residues. V lost 7 bases and J lost 2; bases outside the gene matches: 3. Germline V lookup: CDR1 SGHVS, CDR2 FQNEAQ.

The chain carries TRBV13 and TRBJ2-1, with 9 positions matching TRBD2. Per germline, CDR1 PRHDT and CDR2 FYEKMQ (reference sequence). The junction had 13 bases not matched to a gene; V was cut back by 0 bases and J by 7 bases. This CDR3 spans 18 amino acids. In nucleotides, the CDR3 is TGTGCCAGCAGCTTAGGGCCCCTTTCTAGCGGGAAAAGGAATGAGCAGTTCTTC. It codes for CASSLGPLSSGKRNEQFF.

For the CDR3, the DNA is TGCAGCGTGGGGCGGATGAACACTGAAGCTTTCTTT. This codes for CSVGRMNTEAFF. V gene TRBV29-1 combines with J gene TRBJ1-1, with D possibly TRBD1 on 5 matching bases. Germline CDR1 is SQVTM and CDR2 is ANQGSEA. Trimming removed 6 bases from V and 0 bases from J, with 8 bases in between. The CDR3 covers 12 residues.

CDR3 amino acids: CASRVVNTEAFF. The CDR3 nucleotides are TGTGCCAGTCGGGTCGTAAACACTGAAGCTTTCTTT. This chain uses TRBV2 with TRBJ1-1; D unresolved. Looked up from germline, CDR1 is SNHLY and CDR2 is FYNNEI. The V and J ends lost 9 bases and 2 bases respectively, with 10 bases between them. This CDR3 has 12 amino acids.

The CDR3 reads CASREGDEQFF. CDR3 nucleotide sequence: TGTGCCAGCAGGGAGGGCGATGAGCAGTTCTTC. The V call is TRBV6-5, the J call TRBJ2-1; TRBD2 is a possible D gene (6 bases). Germline V gives CDR1 MNHEY, CDR2 SVGAGI. The CDR3 has 11 amino acids. Trimming shortened V by 6 bases and J by 8 bases, and 8 bases separated the two germline ends.

CDR3 coding DNA: TGTGCCAGCAGCTTAGACCTAGCGTGGCAGTACTTC. Protein product: CASSLDLAWQYF. The V call is TRBV7-2, the J call TRBJ2-7; a weak D match, TRBD2 (6 bases). The V gene's germline CDR1 is SGHTA and CDR2 FQGNSA. CDR3 size: 12 residues. With 1 base removed from V and 9 bases from J, the gap between germline ends came to 10 bases.

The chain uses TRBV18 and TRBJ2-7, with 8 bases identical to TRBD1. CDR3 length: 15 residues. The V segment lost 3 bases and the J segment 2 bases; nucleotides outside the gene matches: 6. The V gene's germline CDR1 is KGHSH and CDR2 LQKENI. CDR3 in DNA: TGTGCCAGCTCACCGTACACAGGGGGTACCTACGAGCAGTACTTC. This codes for CASSPYTGGTYEQYF.

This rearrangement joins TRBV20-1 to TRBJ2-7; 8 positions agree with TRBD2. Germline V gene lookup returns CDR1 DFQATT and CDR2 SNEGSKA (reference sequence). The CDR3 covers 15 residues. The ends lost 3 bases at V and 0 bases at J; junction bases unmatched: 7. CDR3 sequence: CSASAGGTGSYEQYF. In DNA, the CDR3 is TGCAGTGCTAGTGCGGGGGGCACGGGCTCCTACGAGCAGTACTTC.

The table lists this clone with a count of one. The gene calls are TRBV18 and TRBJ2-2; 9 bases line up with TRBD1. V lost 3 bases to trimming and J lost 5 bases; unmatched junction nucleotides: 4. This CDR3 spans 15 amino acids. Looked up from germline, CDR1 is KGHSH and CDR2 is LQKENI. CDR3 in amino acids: CASSPRTGETGELFF. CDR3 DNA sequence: TGTGCCAGCTCACCGCGGACAGGGGAAACCGGGGAGCTGTTTTTT.

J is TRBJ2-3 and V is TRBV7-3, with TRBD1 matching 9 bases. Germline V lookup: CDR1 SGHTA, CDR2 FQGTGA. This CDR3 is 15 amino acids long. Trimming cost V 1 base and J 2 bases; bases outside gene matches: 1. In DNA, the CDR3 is TGTGCCAGCAGCTTAAAACAGGGGGCCACAGATACGCAGTATTTT. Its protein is CASSLKQGATDTQYF.

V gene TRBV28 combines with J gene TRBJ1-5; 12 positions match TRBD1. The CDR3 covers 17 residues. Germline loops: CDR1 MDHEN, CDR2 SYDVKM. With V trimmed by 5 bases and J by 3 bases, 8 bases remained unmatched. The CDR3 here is CASSTPGTGGPNQPQHF. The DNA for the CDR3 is TGTGCCAGCAGTACTCCGGGGACAGGGGGCCCCAATCAGCCCCAGCATTTT.

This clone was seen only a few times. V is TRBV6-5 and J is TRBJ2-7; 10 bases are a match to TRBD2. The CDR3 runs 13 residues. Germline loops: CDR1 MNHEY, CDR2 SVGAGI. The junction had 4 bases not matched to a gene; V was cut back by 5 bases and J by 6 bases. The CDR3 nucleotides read TGTGCCAGCAGTCTCGGACTAGCGGTCGAGCAGTACTTC. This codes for CASSLGLAVEQYF.

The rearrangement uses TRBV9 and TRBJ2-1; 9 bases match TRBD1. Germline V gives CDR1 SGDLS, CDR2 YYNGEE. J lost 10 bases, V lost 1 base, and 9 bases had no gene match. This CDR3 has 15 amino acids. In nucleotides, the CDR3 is TGTGCCAGCAGCGTAACCGGGACAGGGCCCCCCGAGCAGTTCTTC. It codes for CASSVTGTGPPEQFF.

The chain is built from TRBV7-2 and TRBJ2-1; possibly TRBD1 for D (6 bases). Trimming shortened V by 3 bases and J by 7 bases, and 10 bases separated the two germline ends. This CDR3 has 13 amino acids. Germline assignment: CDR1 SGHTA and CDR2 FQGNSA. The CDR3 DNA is TGTGCCAGCAGCTTCCAAACAGGGAATGAGCAGTTCTTC. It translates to CASSFQTGNEQFF.

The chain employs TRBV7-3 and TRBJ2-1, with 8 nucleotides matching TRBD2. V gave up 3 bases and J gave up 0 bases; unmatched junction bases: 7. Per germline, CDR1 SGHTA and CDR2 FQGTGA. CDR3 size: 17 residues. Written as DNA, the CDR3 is TGTGCCAGCAGCTTTACGGGAGGGCCAGGCTCCTACAATGAGCAGTTCTTC. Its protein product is CASSFTGGPGSYNEQFF.

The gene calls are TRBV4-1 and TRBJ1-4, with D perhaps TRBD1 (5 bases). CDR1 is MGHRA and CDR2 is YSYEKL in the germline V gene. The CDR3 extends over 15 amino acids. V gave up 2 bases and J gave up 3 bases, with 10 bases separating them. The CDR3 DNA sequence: TGCGCCAGCAGCCAACGACAGCCATCTAATGAAAAACTGTTTTTT. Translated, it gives CASSQRQPSNEKLFF.

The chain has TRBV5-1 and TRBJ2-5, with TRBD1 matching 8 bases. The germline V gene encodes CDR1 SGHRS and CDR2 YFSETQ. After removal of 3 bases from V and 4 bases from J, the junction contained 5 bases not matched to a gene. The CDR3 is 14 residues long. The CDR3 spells CASSYQGAGETQYF. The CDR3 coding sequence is TGCGCCAGCAGCTATCAGGGGGCGGGAGAGACCCAGTACTTC.

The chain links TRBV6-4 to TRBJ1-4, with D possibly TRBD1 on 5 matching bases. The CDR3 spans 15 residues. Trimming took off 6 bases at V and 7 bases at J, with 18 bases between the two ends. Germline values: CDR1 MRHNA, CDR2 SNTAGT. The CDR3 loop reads CASSLFPGQVEKLFF. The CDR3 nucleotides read TGTGCCAGCAGCCTCTTTCCAGGGCAGGTTGAAAAACTGTTTTTT.

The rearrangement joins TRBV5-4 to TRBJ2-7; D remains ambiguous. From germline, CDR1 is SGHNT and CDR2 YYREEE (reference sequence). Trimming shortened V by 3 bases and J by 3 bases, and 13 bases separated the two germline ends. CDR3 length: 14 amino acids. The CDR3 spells CASSSQGAIYEQYF. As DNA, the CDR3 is TGTGCCAGCAGCTCCCAAGGAGCTATCTACGAGCAGTACTTC.

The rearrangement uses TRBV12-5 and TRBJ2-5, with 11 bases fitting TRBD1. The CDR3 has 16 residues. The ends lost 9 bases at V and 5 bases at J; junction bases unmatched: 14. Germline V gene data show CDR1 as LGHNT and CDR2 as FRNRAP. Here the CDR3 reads CARNPRGQGALETQYF. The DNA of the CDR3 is TGTGCTAGGAATCCCCGAGGACAGGGGGCTTTGGAGACCCAGTACTTC.

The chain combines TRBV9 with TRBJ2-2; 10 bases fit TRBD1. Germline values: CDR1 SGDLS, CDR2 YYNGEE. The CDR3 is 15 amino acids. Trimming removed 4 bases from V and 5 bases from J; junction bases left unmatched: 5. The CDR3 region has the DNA TGTGCCAGCAGCCCCCGGACAGGGGGGACCGGGGAGCTGTTTTTT. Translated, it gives CASSPRTGGTGELFF.

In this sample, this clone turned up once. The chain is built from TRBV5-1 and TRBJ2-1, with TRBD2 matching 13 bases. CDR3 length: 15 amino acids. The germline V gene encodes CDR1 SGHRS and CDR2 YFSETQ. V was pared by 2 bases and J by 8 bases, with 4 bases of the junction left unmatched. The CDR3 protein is CASSFTSGRDYEQFF. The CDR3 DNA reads TGCGCCAGCAGCTTTACTAGCGGGAGGGACTATGAGCAGTTCTTC.

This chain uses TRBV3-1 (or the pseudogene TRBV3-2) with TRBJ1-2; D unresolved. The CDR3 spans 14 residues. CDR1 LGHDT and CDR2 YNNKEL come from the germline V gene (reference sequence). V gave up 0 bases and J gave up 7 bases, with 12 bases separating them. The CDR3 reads CASSQDPGRAGYTF. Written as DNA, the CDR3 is TGTGCCAGCAGCCAAGATCCGGGGAGGGCTGGCTACACCTTC.

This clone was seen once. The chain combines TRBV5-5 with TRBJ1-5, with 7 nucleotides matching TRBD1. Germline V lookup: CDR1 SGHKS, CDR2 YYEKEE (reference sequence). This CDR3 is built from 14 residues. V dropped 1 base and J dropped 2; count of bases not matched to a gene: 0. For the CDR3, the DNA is TGTGCCAGCAGCTTGCAGGGGGGCAATCAGCCCCAGCATTTT. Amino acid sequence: CASSLQGGNQPQHF.

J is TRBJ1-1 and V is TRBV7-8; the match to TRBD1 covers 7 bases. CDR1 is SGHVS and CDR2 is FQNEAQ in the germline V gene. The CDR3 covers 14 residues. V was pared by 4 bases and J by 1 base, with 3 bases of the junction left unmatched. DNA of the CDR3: TGTGCCAGCAGCTATGGGACAGCGAACACTGAAGCTTTCTTT. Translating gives CASSYGTANTEAFF.

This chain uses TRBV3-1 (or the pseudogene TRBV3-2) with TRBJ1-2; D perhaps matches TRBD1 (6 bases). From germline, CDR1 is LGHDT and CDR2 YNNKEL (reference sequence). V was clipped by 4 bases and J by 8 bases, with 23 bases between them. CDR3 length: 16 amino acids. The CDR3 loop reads CASSPRNQWGRPGYTF. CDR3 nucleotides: TGTGCCAGCAGCCCTCGGAATCAGTGGGGGCGGCCCGGCTACACCTTC.